The 25 T cell receptor beta chains listed next were all sequenced from one sample in a study of cytomegalovirus exposure and HLA in healthy donors. Only in-frame clones appear in the TCRdb table, and some are missing; sequencing was by immunoSEQ multiplex PCR. The data show 110,000 or so clones, with around nine tenths seen just once and about 4% held by the top ten. Sequenced: PBMCs. These receptors all stem from a man aged 18 to 29 in good health and CMV-seropositive.

The gene calls are TRBV4-2 and TRBJ1-2; D possibly corresponds to TRBD1 (5 bases). CDR3 length equals 17 residues. CDR1 LGHNA and CDR2 YNFKEQ come from the germline V gene. V was pared by 1 base and J by 3 bases, with 18 bases between. The CDR3 bases are TGTGCCAGCAGCCAAGGCCCGGGGAGGGACCGAGACTATGGCTACACCTTC. Its protein is CASSQGPGRDRDYGYTF.

This chain connects TRBV27 to TRBJ2-1, with 10 bases aligning to TRBD2. V shed 2 bases and J 12 bases; nucleotides not matched to a gene: 10. Germline CDR1 and CDR2: MNHEY and SMNVEV (reference sequence). The CDR3 consists of 15 residues. The CDR3 DNA follows: TGTGCCAGCAGTTTAGTAGCGGGGGGCCCCTTCGGGCAGTTCTTC. It yields the protein CASSLVAGGPFGQFF.

The chain has TRBV19 and TRBJ1-1; no clear D. V dropped 3 bases and J dropped 7 bases, with 15 bases sitting between them. The CDR3 extends over 14 amino acids. From germline, CDR1 is LNHDA and CDR2 SQIVND (reference sequence). Here the CDR3 reads CASSIGLGLGEAFF. The CDR3, as DNA: TGTGCCAGTAGTATTGGTCTAGGCCTAGGTGAAGCTTTCTTT. The full variable domain, in which reference TRBV19 and TRBJ1-1 provide the parts outside the CDR3, is DGGITQSPKYLFRKEGQNVTLSCEQNLNHDAMYWYRQDPGQGLRLIYYSQIVNDFQKGDIAEGYSVSREKKESFPLTVTSAQKNPTAFYLCASSIGLGLGEAFFGQGTRLTVV.

This clone was observed once. This chain connects TRBV28 to TRBJ1-5; 8 nucleotides agree with TRBD1. Per germline, CDR1 MDHEN and CDR2 SYDVKM. The CDR3 has 16 residues. V lost 7 bases to trimming and J lost 7 bases; unmatched junction nucleotides: 15. The CDR3 reads CASTSISGGRGQPQHF. DNA of the CDR3: TGTGCCAGCACCTCAATATCAGGGGGCCGGGGACAGCCCCAGCATTTT.

The chain links TRBV2 to TRBJ2-1, with TRBD1 matching 8 bases. Germline-derived CDR1 and CDR2 are SNHLY and FYNNEI. V shed 6 bases, J shed 6 bases, and the junction held 4 bases outside the gene matches. This CDR3 comprises 13 residues. The CDR3 DNA is TGTGCCAGCAGGGGACAGGCGATCAATGAGCAGTTCTTC. It translates to CASRGQAINEQFF.

This chain connects TRBV6-6 to TRBJ1-2; 8 bases agree with TRBD1. Germline V lookup: CDR1 MNHNY, CDR2 SVGAGI (reference sequence). V lost 3 bases, J lost 7 bases, and 7 bases stayed unmatched. This CDR3 contains 14 residues. The DNA of the CDR3 is TGTGCCAGCAGTTATTCAGACAGGGGTGCTGGCTACACCTTC. Translation gives CASSYSDRGAGYTF.

The count of this clone is one. The chain recombines TRBV5-1 with TRBJ1-6, with 11 bases matching TRBD1. CDR3 length: 16 amino acids. V lost 4 bases and J lost 6; bases outside the gene matches: 6. CDR1 is SGHRS and CDR2 is YFSETQ in the germline V gene. The CDR3 DNA reads as TGCGCCAGCAGCACGGACAGGGGGCGGCTTAATTCACCCCTCCACTTT. Protein: CASSTDRGRLNSPLHF.

The rearrangement joins TRBV4-2 to TRBJ2-1; TRBD2 aligns across 8 bases. The CDR3 spans 16 residues. Losses at the gene ends were 1 base for V and 5 bases for J; bases not matched to a gene: 7. Germline V gene data show CDR1 as LGHNA and CDR2 as YNFKEQ. CDR3 loop: CASSQVDGGAHNEQFF. CDR3 nucleotides: TGTGCCAGCAGCCAAGTCGACGGGGGGGCCCACAATGAGCAGTTCTTC.

CDR3 region: CASSLGANEKLFF. The DNA for the CDR3 is TGTGCCAGCAGCTTAGGGGCGAACGAAAAACTGTTTTTT. J is TRBJ1-4 and V is TRBV11-2; D gene unclear. Germline V gives CDR1 SGHAT, CDR2 FQNNGV. The CDR3 runs 13 residues. V dropped 1 base and J dropped 8 bases, with 8 bases sitting between them. Full variable domain (outside the CDR3, taken from reference TRBV11-2 and TRBJ1-4): EAGVAQSPRYKIIEKRQSVAFWCNPISGHATLYWYQQILGQGPKLLIQFQNNGVVDDSQLPKDRFSAERLKGVDSTLKIQPAKLEDSAVYLCASSLGANEKLFFGSGTQLSVL.

The chain has TRBV5-1 and TRBJ2-7; 8 nucleotides line up with TRBD1. CDR3 length: 15 amino acids. Trimming removed 0 bases from V and 3 bases from J; junction bases left unmatched: 5. Germline CDR1 is SGHRS and CDR2 is YFSETQ. DNA of the CDR3: TGCGCCAGCAGCTTGGGGGGGACAGGAAACTACGAGCAGTACTTC. As protein: CASSLGGTGNYEQYF.

The chain couples TRBV9 to TRBJ2-3; 8 nucleotides line up with TRBD1. The junction had 8 bases not matched to a gene; V was cut back by 3 bases and J by 2 bases. CDR1 is SGDLS, CDR2 YYNGEE, per germline. CDR3 size: 16 residues. The DNA of the CDR3 is TGTGCCAGCAGCGCAAGACAGGGGCCACACACAGATACGCAGTATTTT. This encodes CASSARQGPHTDTQYF. Looking up the rest from reference TRBV9 and TRBJ2-3 gives the full variable domain: DSGVTQTPKHLITATGQRVTLRCSPRSGDLSVYWYQQSLDQGLQFLIQYYNGEERAKGNILERFSAQQFPDLHSELNLSSLELGDSALYFCASSARQGPHTDTQYFGPGTRLTVL.

The V and J genes are TRBV27 and TRBJ2-1, with no clear D. This CDR3 spans 15 amino acids. The V end lost 0 bases, the J end lost 3 bases, and 9 bases lay between the germline ends. Germline loops: CDR1 MNHEY, CDR2 SMNVEV (reference sequence). The DNA for the CDR3 is TGTGCCAGCAGTTTATCGGCCAGTTTCTACAATGAGCAGTTCTTC. This sequence encodes CASSLSASFYNEQFF.

This chain joins TRBV12-5 and TRBJ2-1; 9 bases map to TRBD2. The germline V gene encodes CDR1 LGHNT and CDR2 FRNRAP. The CDR3 sequence is 17 residues long. The V gene end was trimmed by 2 bases and the J gene end by 0 bases; junction bases not matched to a gene: 5. The CDR3 DNA reads TGTGCTAGTGGTTTGAGCAGCGGGGGGACCTCCTACAATGAGCAGTTCTTC. Its translation is CASGLSSGGTSYNEQFF.

The CDR3 here is CATSRDPGQAIYGYTF. The CDR3, as DNA: TGTGCCACCAGCAGAGATCCGGGACAGGCGATCTATGGCTACACCTTC. The genes are TRBV15 and TRBJ1-2; 8 bases agree with TRBD1. The V gene end was trimmed by 0 bases and the J gene end by 4 bases; junction bases not matched to a gene: 7. Looked up from germline, CDR1 is LNHNV and CDR2 is YYDKDF (reference sequence). This CDR3 is 16 amino acids long.

This clone was picked up one time. This chain joins TRBV5-5 and TRBJ1-1, with D perhaps TRBD1 (5 bases). Trimming stripped 0 bases from V and 3 bases from J, with 9 bases between. Looked up from germline, CDR1 is SGHKS and CDR2 is YYEKEE (reference sequence). The CDR3 is 14 residues long. CDR3 nucleotide sequence: TGTGCCAGCAGCTTGGTTGGGGGGTACACTGAAGCTTTCTTT. Translated: CASSLVGGYTEAFF. The full variable domain, completed using reference TRBV5-5 and TRBJ1-1, is DAGVTQSPTHLIKTRGQQVTLRCSPISGHKSVSWYQQVLGQGPQFIFQYYEKEERGRGNFPDRFSARQFPNYSSELNVNALLLGDSALYLCASSLVGGYTEAFFGQGTRLTVV.

V and J are TRBV6-6 and TRBJ1-4, with 8 bases fitting TRBD1. The CDR3 loop spans 15 amino acids. Germline V gene data show CDR1 as MNHNY and CDR2 as SVGAGI (reference sequence). The V and J ends lost 4 bases and 8 bases, in that order; junction bases with no gene match: 9. The DNA of the CDR3 is TGTGCCAGCAGTTCCGGACAGGGAAGGAAAGAAAAACTGTTTTTT. Translation: CASSSGQGRKEKLFF.

The chain is built from TRBV9 and TRBJ2-2; 7 positions agree with TRBD1. The J segment lost 5 bases and the V segment lost 4 bases, leaving 14 bases of the junction unmatched. The CDR3 has 17 residues. The V gene's germline CDR1 is SGDLS and CDR2 YYNGEE. The CDR3 protein is CASSPWDSGEKTGELFF. The CDR3 bases are TGTGCCAGCAGCCCGTGGGACAGTGGAGAGAAAACCGGGGAGCTGTTTTTT.

This chain links TRBV10-3 with TRBJ2-3; TRBD2 matches at 7 bases. Germline loops: CDR1 ENHRY, CDR2 SYGVKD. This CDR3 comprises 16 residues. Trimming cost V 10 bases and J 0 bases; bases outside gene matches: 13. This chain's CDR3 is CATPFLGGGSTDTQYF. CDR3 DNA sequence: TGTGCCACCCCTTTCTTGGGGGGGGGAAGCACAGATACGCAGTATTTT.

The chain has TRBV15 and TRBJ2-5; TRBD2 is a possible D gene (6 bases). Trimming removed 0 bases at V and 9 bases at J, with 17 bases between. The CDR3 has 15 amino acids. The V gene's germline CDR1 is LNHNV and CDR2 YYDKDF (reference sequence). In nucleotides, the CDR3 is TGTGCCACCAGCAGAGATGGGGACCCCGGGAGCTCCCAGTACTTC. Residues: CATSRDGDPGSSQYF.

This chain links TRBV6-1 with TRBJ2-7; D ambiguous. V was pared by 1 base and J by 0 bases, with 10 bases between. This CDR3 is built from 15 residues. The germline V gene encodes CDR1 MNHNS and CDR2 SASEGT. The DNA for the CDR3 is TGTGCCAGCAGTGAAGGCAGGTTGAGCTCCTACGAGCAGTACTTC. Its protein is CASSEGRLSSYEQYF.

The genes are TRBV4-2 and TRBJ2-7, with 7 bases that match TRBD2. The germline CDR1 and CDR2 sequences are LGHNA and YNFKEQ. V was clipped by 0 bases and J by 3 bases; unmatched bases: 14. The CDR3 contains 18 residues. DNA for the CDR3: TGTGCCAGCAGCCAAGATTTGGGGGGGGACTATATGAACTACGAGCAGTACTTC. Protein sequence: CASSQDLGGDYMNYEQYF.

The chain couples TRBV5-1 to TRBJ2-7, with D possibly matching TRBD1 (7 bases). The CDR3 has 15 amino acids. V was shortened by 4 bases and J by 1 base, with 15 bases between the two germline ends. The V gene's germline CDR1 is SGHRS and CDR2 YFSETQ. This CDR3 reads CASSGGTVPSYEQYF. The CDR3 DNA reads as TGCGCCAGCAGCGGAGGGACAGTACCTTCCTACGAGCAGTACTTC. The whole variable domain, filled in from reference TRBV5-1 and TRBJ2-7, reads KAGVTQTPRYLIKTRGQQVTLSCSPISGHRSVSWYQQTPGQGLQFLFEYFSETQRNKGNFPGRFSGRQFSNSRSEMNVSTLELGDSALYLCASSGGTVPSYEQYFGPGTRLTVT.

This clone has just one count. The genes are TRBV11-2 and TRBJ1-3; the match to TRBD1 covers 7 bases. The J segment lost 2 bases and the V segment lost 1 base, leaving 8 bases of the junction unmatched. This CDR3 has 17 amino acids. Germline V gene sequence: CDR1 SGHAT, CDR2 FQNNGV. The CDR3 coding sequence is TGTGCCAGCAGCTTAGCGGACAGGTCTATCGCTGGAAACACCATATATTTT. Translation gives CASSLADRSIAGNTIYF.

V is TRBV19 and J is TRBJ1-5, with TRBD1 identical over 9 bases. The trim removed 5 bases at V and 1 base at J, leaving 3 bases unmatched. The CDR3 is 15 amino acids. Germline V gives CDR1 LNHDA, CDR2 SQIVND (reference sequence). The CDR3, as DNA: TGTGCCAGTAGTGAAGGGACAGGGAGCAATCAGCCCCAGCATTTT. As protein: CASSEGTGSNQPQHF.

V is TRBV7-9 and J is TRBJ1-1; D is perhaps TRBD1 (6 bases). With 7 bases removed from V and 0 bases from J, the gap between germline ends came to 15 bases. CDR3 length: 15 amino acids. In germline, CDR1 is SEHNR, CDR2 FQNEAQ (reference sequence). CDR3 in DNA: TGTGCCAGCACCCCGGCGGACAGCTTGAACACTGAAGCTTTCTTT. This encodes CASTPADSLNTEAFF.